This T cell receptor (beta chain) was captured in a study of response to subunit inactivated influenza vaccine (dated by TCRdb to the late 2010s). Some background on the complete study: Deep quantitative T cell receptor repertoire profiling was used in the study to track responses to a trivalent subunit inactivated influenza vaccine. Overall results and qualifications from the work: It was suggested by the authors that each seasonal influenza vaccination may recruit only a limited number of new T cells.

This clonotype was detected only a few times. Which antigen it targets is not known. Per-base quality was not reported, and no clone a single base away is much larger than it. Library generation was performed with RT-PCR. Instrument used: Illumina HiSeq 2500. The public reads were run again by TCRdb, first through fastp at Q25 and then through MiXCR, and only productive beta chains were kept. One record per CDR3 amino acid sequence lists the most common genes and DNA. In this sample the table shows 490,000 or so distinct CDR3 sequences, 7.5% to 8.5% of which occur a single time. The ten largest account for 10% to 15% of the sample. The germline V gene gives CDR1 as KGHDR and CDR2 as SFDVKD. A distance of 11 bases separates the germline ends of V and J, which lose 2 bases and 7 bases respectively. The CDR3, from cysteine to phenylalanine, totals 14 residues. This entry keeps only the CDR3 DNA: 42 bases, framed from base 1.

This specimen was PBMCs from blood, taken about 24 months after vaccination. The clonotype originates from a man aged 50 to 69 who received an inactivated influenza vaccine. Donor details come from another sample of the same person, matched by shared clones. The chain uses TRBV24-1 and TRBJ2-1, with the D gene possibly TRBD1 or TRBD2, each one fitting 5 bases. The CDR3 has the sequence CATSDSGRRNEQFF. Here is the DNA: TGTGCCACCAGTGATTCAGGGAGAAGGAATGAGCAGTTCTTC.